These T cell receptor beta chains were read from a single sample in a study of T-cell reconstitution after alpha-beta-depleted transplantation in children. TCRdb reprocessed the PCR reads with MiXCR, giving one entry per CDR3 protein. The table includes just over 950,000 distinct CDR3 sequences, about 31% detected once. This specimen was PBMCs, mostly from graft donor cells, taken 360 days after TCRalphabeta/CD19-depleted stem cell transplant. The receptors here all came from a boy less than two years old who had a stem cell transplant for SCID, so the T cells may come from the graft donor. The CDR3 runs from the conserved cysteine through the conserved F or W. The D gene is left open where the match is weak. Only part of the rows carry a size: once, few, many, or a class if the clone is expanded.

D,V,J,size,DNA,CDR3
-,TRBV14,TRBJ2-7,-,TGTGCCAGCAGCCGTGGCGAACAGGGCTTCTACGAGCAGTACTTC,CASSRGEQGFYEQYF
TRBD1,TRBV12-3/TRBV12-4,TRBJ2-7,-,TGTGCCAGCAGTACGACAGGGGACGGTTACGAGCAGTACTTC,CASSTTGDGYEQYF
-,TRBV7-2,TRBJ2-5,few,TGTGCCAGCAGCCCTGAGTTGGTGACCCAGTACTTC,CASSPELVTQYF
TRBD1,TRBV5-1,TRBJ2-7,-,TGCGCCAGCAGCTTGGGAGGGACAGAAGTAACCTACGAGCAGTACTTC,CASSLGGTEVTYEQYF
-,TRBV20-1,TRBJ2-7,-,TGCAGTGCTATAAACAGAAACGAGCAGTACTTC,CSAINRNEQYF
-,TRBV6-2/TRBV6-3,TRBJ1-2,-,TGTGCCAGCGGAAGGGGGGCGACAACCGTTAACTATGGCTACACCTTC,CASGRGATTVNYGYTF
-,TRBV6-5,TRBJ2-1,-,TGTGCCAGCAGTTACTCAGGGTTCGGTGAGCAGTTCTTC,CASSYSGFGEQFF
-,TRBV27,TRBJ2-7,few,TGTGCCAGCAGTTTTGGCGGGACTCCCTACGAGCAGTACTTC,CASSFGGTPYEQYF
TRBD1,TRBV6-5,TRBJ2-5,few,TGTGCCAGCAGTTACCCGGACAGGCAAGAGACCCAGTACTTC,CASSYPDRQETQYF
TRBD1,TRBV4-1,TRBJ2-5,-,TGCGCCAGCAGCCATACAGGGGGCTGGGAGGAGACCCAGTACTTC,CASSHTGGWEETQYF
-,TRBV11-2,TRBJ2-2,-,TGTGCCAGCAGCTTAATGGGACAGGCCCCCGGGGGGACCGGGGAGCTGTTTTTT,CASSLMGQAPGGTGELFF
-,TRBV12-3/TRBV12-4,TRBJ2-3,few,TGTGCCAGCAGCCTCGCCGGAAATCATACGCAGTATTTT,CASSLAGNHTQYF
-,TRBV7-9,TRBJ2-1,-,TGTGCCAGCAGCTCACTGGGCTTTCTTACCGGGGATGAGCAGTTCTTC,CASSSLGFLTGDEQFF
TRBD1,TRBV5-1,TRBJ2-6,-,TGCGCCAGCAGCGCGCGAACAGGGGCCGGGGCCAACGTCCTGACTTTC,CASSARTGAGANVLTF
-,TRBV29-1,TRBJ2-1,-,TGCAGCGGGGCGACGAGGGGGAGCTACAATGAGCAGTTCTTC,CSGATRGSYNEQFF
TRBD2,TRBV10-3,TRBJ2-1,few,TGTGCCATCAGCGGGACTAGCGGGGTCGATGAGCAGTTCTTC,CAISGTSGVDEQFF
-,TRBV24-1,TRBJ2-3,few,TGTGCCACCAGTGACCCCCGACAGGTCACAGATACGCAGTATTTT,CATSDPRQVTDTQYF
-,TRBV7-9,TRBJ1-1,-,TGTGCCGTAAGGGACGGACTATTGCACACTGAGACTTTCTTT,CAVRDGLLHTETFF
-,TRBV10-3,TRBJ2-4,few,TGTGCCATCAGTGAGTCGAGGAGGGGACCCTTGGCCAAAAACATTCAGTACTTC,CAISESRRGPLAKNIQYF
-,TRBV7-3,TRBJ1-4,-,TGTGCCAGCAGCTTAACGTGGGACGTAGGATGGGAAAAACTGTTTTTT,CASSLTWDVGWEKLFF
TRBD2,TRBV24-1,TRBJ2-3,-,TGTGCCACCAGTGATCAACTCCCTAGCGGGGGGGCCACAGATACGCAGTATTTT,CATSDQLPSGGATDTQYF
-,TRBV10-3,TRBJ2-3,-,TGTGCCATCAGTGCAACGGGGGGCCGGACAGATACGCAGTATTTT,CAISATGGRTDTQYF
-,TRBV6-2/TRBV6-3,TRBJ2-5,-,TGTGCCAGCGCGCCAGACGAACGGCTGAATGAAGAGACCCAGTACTTC,CASAPDERLNEETQYF
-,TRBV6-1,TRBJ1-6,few,TGTGCCAGCAGTGAGGAGGCACGCTATAATTCACCCCTCCACTTT,CASSEEARYNSPLHF
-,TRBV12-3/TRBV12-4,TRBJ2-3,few,TGTGCCACAGCTTTCTCCATAGGGACAGATACGCAGTATTTT,CATAFSIGTDTQYF
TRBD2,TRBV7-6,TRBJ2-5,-,TGTGCCAGCAGCGCTATAGCGGGGGGGTCACCGACCCAGTACTTC,CASSAIAGGSPTQYF